The 26 T cell receptor beta chains listed next were all sequenced from one sample in a study of T cell responses to AZD1222 COVID-19 vaccine. Sequenced by immunoSEQ multiplex PCR; TCRdb stores in-frame clones only, minus some. The table records over 90,000 clones, roughly 91% of them present only once. The sequencing used peripheral blood, collected on day 0 of AZD1222 vaccination. The receptors stem from an adult in good health.

The chain couples TRBV7-8 to TRBJ2-7, with D possibly TRBD1 on 5 matching bases. The CDR3 is made up of 16 amino acids. In germline, CDR1 is SGHVS, CDR2 FQNEAQ. Trimming stripped 5 bases from V and 0 bases from J, with 17 bases between. The CDR3 spells CASSPAGRASSYEQYF. CDR3 nucleotide sequence: TGTGCCAGCAGCCCTGCTGGCAGGGCGAGCTCCTACGAGCAGTACTTC. Complete variable domain (other parts from reference TRBV7-8 and TRBJ2-7): GAGVSQSPRYKVAKRGQDVALRCDPISGHVSLFWYQQALGQGPEFLTYFQNEAQLDKSGLPSDRFFAERPEGSVSTLKIQRTQQEDSAVYLCASSPAGRASSYEQYFGPGTRLTVT.

The chain recombines TRBV14 with TRBJ2-1; perhaps TRBD2 as D (5 bases). The CDR3 is made up of 15 amino acids. V was trimmed by 4 bases and J by 7 bases, leaving 17 bases between them. From germline, CDR1 is SGHDN and CDR2 FVKESK. CDR3 residues: CASSPTGGSVNEQFF. In DNA form, the CDR3 reads TGTGCCAGCAGCCCAACGGGCGGGTCTGTGAATGAGCAGTTCTTC.

V gene TRBV19 combines with J gene TRBJ1-6, with D tentatively TRBD1 (5 bases). The germline gives CDR1 LNHDA, CDR2 SQIVND (reference sequence). There are 14 residues in the CDR3. Trimming cost V 5 bases and J 9 bases, with 14 bases left between them. This CDR3 reads CASSSSRDSSPLHF. CDR3 nucleotides: TGTGCCAGTAGTTCAAGCAGGGATAGTTCACCCCTCCACTTT.

The chain is built from TRBV19 and TRBJ2-5; 8 bases fit TRBD2. The CDR3 covers 15 residues. Germline values: CDR1 LNHDA, CDR2 SQIVND (reference sequence). The V segment lost 5 bases and the J segment 2 bases; nucleotides outside the gene matches: 7. The DNA of the CDR3 is TGTGCCAGTAGTTACTCCGGGACTAGTCAAGAGACCCAGTACTTC. Its translation is CASSYSGTSQETQYF.

The rearrangement uses TRBV27 and TRBJ1-1, with 7 bases fitting TRBD1. The V gene end was trimmed by 5 bases and the J gene end by 0 bases; junction bases not matched to a gene: 15. The germline CDR1 and CDR2 sequences are MNHEY and SMNVEV (reference sequence). The CDR3 is 18 amino acids. CDR3 sequence (DNA): TGTGCCAGCAGTCCGCAGGGGGTGAAATCACCTATGAACACTGAAGCTTTCTTT. This translates into CASSPQGVKSPMNTEAFF.

The chain couples TRBV18 to TRBJ2-6; 9 bases align to TRBD1. In germline, CDR1 is KGHSH, CDR2 LQKENI. The CDR3 length is 20 residues. V gave up 3 bases and J gave up 4 bases; unmatched junction bases: 16. CDR3 DNA: TGTGCCAGCTCACCTCGCTTTCCGGGACAGGGATTGGACGGGGCCAACGTCCTGACTTTC. This gives the protein CASSPRFPGQGLDGANVLTF.

The CDR3 here is CASHRGGAVRGYTF. CDR3 nucleotides: TGTGCCAGTCACCGTGGGGGGGCCGTCAGGGGCTACACCTTC. The gene calls are TRBV19 and TRBJ1-2, with D perhaps TRBD1 (6 bases). The CDR3 has 14 amino acids. In germline, CDR1 is LNHDA, CDR2 SQIVND (reference sequence). V lost 8 bases to trimming and J lost 8 bases, with 21 bases between them.

J is TRBJ2-7 and V is TRBV5-5, with 9 positions matching TRBD1. With 4 bases clipped from V and 2 bases from J, the junction kept 7 bases outside the gene matches. The CDR3 is 15 residues long. Germline CDR1 and CDR2: SGHKS and YYEKEE (reference sequence). This chain's CDR3 is CASSPDRGTTYEQYF. The CDR3 DNA reads TGTGCCAGCAGCCCGGACAGGGGAACAACCTACGAGCAGTACTTC.

The rearrangement uses TRBV28 and TRBJ1-4; D unclear. Trimming cost V 10 bases and J 0 bases, with 15 bases left between them. CDR1 is MDHEN and CDR2 is SYDVKM in the germline V gene. The CDR3 covers 15 residues. Here the CDR3 reads CATNPRSATNEKLFF. The DNA for the CDR3 is TGTGCCACCAACCCTAGGAGTGCAACTAATGAAAAACTGTTTTTT.

As to this clone: Given a much more abundant clone one base away, this may be a read error. The rearrangement joins TRBV5-6 to TRBJ1-2; D possibly corresponds to TRBD1 (5 bases). The CDR3 spans 13 residues. Trimming took 4 bases from V and 3 from J, leaving 10 bases between them. Germline V gene sequence: CDR1 SGHDT, CDR2 YYEEEE. CDR3 coding DNA: TGTGCCAGCAGCCTAGGACAAGACTATGGCTACACCTTC. Protein product: CASSLGQDYGYTF. Drawing the rest from reference TRBV5-6 and TRBJ1-2, the complete variable domain is DAGVTQSPTHLIKTRGQQVTLRCSPKSGHDTVSWYQQALGQGPQFIFQYYEEEERQRGNFPDRFSGHQFPNYSSELNVNALLLGDSALYLCASSLGQDYGYTFGSGTRLTVV.

This chain joins TRBV28 and TRBJ2-7, with TRBD2 identical over 11 bases. This CDR3 contains 14 residues. The V segment lost 7 bases and the J segment 5 bases; nucleotides outside the gene matches: 7. CDR1 MDHEN and CDR2 SYDVKM come from the germline V gene. The CDR3 bases are TGTGCCAGCAACTTAGCGGGGGGGAGCGACGAGCAGTACTTC. Its protein is CASNLAGGSDEQYF.

As DNA, the CDR3 is TGTGCCAGCAGCCGCGGGACAGCCGACTTTACTTATGGCTACACCTTC. Translating it yields CASSRGTADFTYGYTF. The rearrangement joins TRBV11-1 to TRBJ1-2; 7 bases fit TRBD1. The ends lost 5 bases at V and 5 bases at J; junction bases unmatched: 14. This CDR3 spans 16 amino acids. The V gene's germline CDR1 is SGHAT and CDR2 FQDESV (reference sequence).

This clone has a handful of counts. The rearrangement links TRBV4-1 to TRBJ1-2; D might be TRBD1 (5 bases). The ends were cut back, 2 bases at V and 3 bases at J, with 10 bases in the middle. The CDR3 is 14 residues long. Germline V CDR1 and CDR2: MGHRA, YSYEKL. This chain's CDR3 is CASSQLPGHYGYTF. CDR3 nucleotide sequence: TGCGCCAGCAGCCAACTTCCGGGACACTATGGCTACACCTTC.

The chain couples TRBV28 to TRBJ1-3, with 8 bases fitting TRBD1. This CDR3 is built from 17 residues. Germline V lookup: CDR1 MDHEN, CDR2 SYDVKM. V was clipped by 2 bases and J by 10 bases; unmatched bases: 16. The CDR3 nucleotides are TGTGCCAGCAGTTTAAAGTATCCGGACAGGGTGTCCGAAACCATATATTTT. The encoded protein is CASSLKYPDRVSETIYF.

The chain carries TRBV27 and TRBJ2-1; unclear D gene. V was clipped by 5 bases and J by 0 bases, with 14 bases between them. The CDR3 covers 16 residues. Germline V gene sequence: CDR1 MNHEY, CDR2 SMNVEV (reference sequence). Here the CDR3 reads CASSLRPRSSYNEQFF. For the CDR3, the DNA is TGTGCCAGCAGTCTACGACCGCGGAGCTCCTACAATGAGCAGTTCTTC.

The genes are TRBV7-9 and TRBJ1-5, with TRBD1 as a possible D gene (5 bases). V lost 3 bases and J lost 3, with 6 bases in between. Germline V gene lookup returns CDR1 SEHNR and CDR2 FQNEAQ (reference sequence). The CDR3 has 13 amino acids. CDR3 sequence: CASSLTDNQPQHF. CDR3 coding DNA: TGTGCCAGCAGCTTGACAGACAATCAGCCCCAGCATTTT.

The genes are TRBV28 and TRBJ2-3; 8 positions match TRBD2. CDR1 is MDHEN, CDR2 SYDVKM, per germline. The CDR3 runs to 16 residues. Trimming cost V 1 base and J 5 bases; bases outside gene matches: 8. The CDR3: CASSLFSGGPLDTQYF. CDR3 DNA: TGTGCCAGCAGTTTATTTTCGGGGGGGCCGTTAGATACGCAGTATTTT.

The V call is TRBV7-2, the J call TRBJ2-2, with D possibly TRBD1 on 6 matching bases. V was cut by 2 bases and J by 6 bases, with 13 bases left in between. Germline V gene data show CDR1 as SGHTA and CDR2 as FQGNSA. CDR3 size: 15 residues. The CDR3 spells CASSLRTEPAGELFF. DNA for the CDR3: TGTGCCAGCAGCTTAAGGACAGAACCTGCCGGGGAGCTGTTTTTT.

V usage is TRBV11-2 and J usage is TRBJ2-7, with D unresolved. Deletions cut 5 bases from V and 3 bases from J, with 17 bases between. Germline V CDR1 and CDR2: SGHAT, FQNNGV. CDR3 length: 15 residues. CDR3 sequence: CASSLTRTDLYEQYF. The DNA of the CDR3 is TGTGCCAGCAGCCTGACAAGGACGGATCTCTACGAGCAGTACTTC.

As concerns this clone: A read error may produce the germline difference seen at one junction end. This rearrangement joins TRBV6-5 to TRBJ1-1; 9 bases map to TRBD1. There are 13 residues in the CDR3. CDR1 is MNHEY, CDR2 SVGAGI, per germline. The DNA of the CDR3 is TGTGCCAGCACTTACAGGGGGCTTGCTGAAGCTTTCTTT. As protein: CASTYRGLAEAFF.

This chain uses TRBV28 with TRBJ1-1; TRBD1 agrees at 10 bases. With V trimmed by 6 bases and J by 5 bases, 6 bases remained unmatched. The CDR3 sequence is 14 residues long. CDR1 MDHEN and CDR2 SYDVKM come from the germline V gene. CDR3 sequence: CASRADRGKTEAFF. The DNA of the CDR3 is TGTGCCAGCAGGGCGGACAGGGGGAAGACTGAAGCTTTCTTT.

V and J are TRBV2 and TRBJ1-2, with a possible D match to TRBD1 (5 bases). V lost 0 bases and J 6 bases, leaving 14 bases between the germline ends. This CDR3 region has 15 residues. The germline V gene encodes CDR1 SNHLY and CDR2 FYNNEI. The CDR3 DNA follows: TGTGCCAGCAGTGAAGCGAAGGGGAGTGGGGATGGCTACACCTTC. It yields the protein CASSEAKGSGDGYTF.

CDR3 in DNA: TGTGCCAGCAGCGGACAGGGGGAGAGTGGGGTACAATATGGCTACACCTTC. This encodes CASSGQGESGVQYGYTF. The chain carries TRBV9 and TRBJ1-2; the match to TRBD1 covers 9 bases. The CDR3 length is 17 residues. CDR1 is SGDLS and CDR2 is YYNGEE in the germline V gene. The junction had 14 bases not matched to a gene; V was cut back by 3 bases and J by 5 bases.

The genes are TRBV10-3 and TRBJ2-1; 13 bases fit TRBD2. The length of the CDR3 is 16 residues. V was pared by 11 bases and J by 8 bases, with 15 bases of the junction left unmatched. CDR1 is ENHRY and CDR2 is SYGVKD in the germline V gene. The CDR3 DNA reads as TGTGCCGGGGGGACTAGCGGGGCCCTACCGGTCGATGAGCAGTTCTTC. It codes for CAGGTSGALPVDEQFF.

The chain recombines TRBV21-1 with TRBJ1-2; the D segment call TRBD1 is taken from the table without a DNA check. TRBV21-1 is tagged as a pseudogene. The CDR3 runs to 17 residues. The CDR3 spells CASSKGDRGLLGYGYTF. The CDR3 DNA is TGTGCCAGCAGCAAGGGCGACAGGGGATTACTTGGTTATGGCTACACCTTC.

The chain combines TRBV5-4 with TRBJ1-6, with unresolved D. V lost 4 bases to trimming and J lost 7 bases, with 9 bases between them. Germline V gene lookup returns CDR1 SGHNT and CDR2 YYREEE (reference sequence). This CDR3 has 13 amino acids. The CDR3 region is CASSPWGNSPLHF. CDR3 DNA: TGTGCCAGCAGCCCCTGGGGAAATTCACCCCTCCACTTT.